These 11 T cell receptor beta chains originate from one sample sequenced in a study of lymphopenia after photon versus proton radiotherapy. Here immunoSEQ multiplex PCR was the method, and the copy in TCRdb shows in-frame clones only, minus some. The profile shows more than 50,000 clones, around 88% of them singletons. The input for sequencing was peripheral blood, taken from a patient treated with photon-based radiotherapy. Every receptor here comes from a man between 50 and 59 years old with gastric cancer.

J is TRBJ1-3 and V is TRBV9; no reliable D call. Trimming cost V 6 bases and J 4 bases, with 11 bases left between them. The length of the CDR3 is 13 residues. The germline CDR1 and CDR2 sequences are SGDLS and YYNGEE. CDR3 nucleotides: TGTGCCAGCACCAGGACTGGCGGAAACACCATATATTTT. Amino acid sequence: CASTRTGGNTIYF.

The gene calls are TRBV7-3 and TRBJ2-3; 7 bases agree with TRBD2. The junction had 4 bases not matched to a gene; V was cut back by 5 bases and J by 2 bases. Germline V gene data show CDR1 as SGHTA and CDR2 as FQGTGA. The CDR3 sequence is 14 residues long. As DNA, the CDR3 is TGTGCCAGCAGCCCCGGGAGGTTCACAGATACGCAGTATTTT. Protein: CASSPGRFTDTQYF.

The chain employs TRBV27 and TRBJ1-2; TRBD1 aligns across 9 bases. The CDR3 totals 17 residues. V lost 0 bases and J lost 4; bases outside the gene matches: 9. The germline gives CDR1 MNHEY, CDR2 SMNVEV (reference sequence). In DNA form, the CDR3 reads TGTGCCAGCAGTTTATCCGGATCCGGGACAGGGTCCTATGGCTACACCTTC. It encodes CASSLSGSGTGSYGYTF.

The chain has TRBV25-1 and TRBJ2-5, with TRBD2 matching over 7 bases. Germline V gene lookup returns CDR1 MGHDK and CDR2 SYGVNS. V gave up 2 bases and J gave up 5 bases; unmatched junction bases: 5. This CDR3 is built from 14 residues. The CDR3 DNA sequence: TGTGCCAGCAGTGAAAGCGGCGGGAGCGAGACCCAGTACTTC. Its protein is CASSESGGSETQYF.

The chain employs TRBV6-5 and TRBJ2-3; the match to TRBD1 covers 11 bases. CDR1 and CDR2 (germline): MNHEY, SVGAGI. This CDR3 is built from 16 residues. Germline trimming cut 2 bases from V and 6 bases from J; bases unmatched to any gene: 7. The DNA for the CDR3 is TGTGCCAGCAGTTACCAAGGACAGGGGGCATCTGATACGCAGTATTTT. This codes for CASSYQGQGASDTQYF.

The chain couples TRBV5-5 to TRBJ1-4, with D possibly TRBD1 on 6 matching bases. From germline, CDR1 is SGHKS and CDR2 YYEKEE (reference sequence). V lost 4 bases and J 8 bases, leaving 24 bases between the germline ends. This CDR3 region has 17 residues. The CDR3 DNA reads as TGTGCCAGCAGCCCACCCTTTCGGGGGGCGCATACGGAAAAACTGTTTTTT. It codes for CASSPPFRGAHTEKLFF.

This sequence joins TRBV7-2 and TRBJ2-7; perhaps TRBD1 as D (6 bases). The CDR3 runs 13 residues. V lost 4 bases and J lost 3, with 10 bases in between. Germline-derived CDR1 and CDR2 are SGHTA and FQGNSA. The CDR3 nucleotides are TGTGCCAGCAGCTCACTGGACAGCTACGAGCAGTACTTC. Translating it yields CASSSLDSYEQYF.

This clone appeared a single time. The chain carries TRBV28 and TRBJ1-5; D gene ambiguous. The CDR3 runs to 12 residues. Germline V gives CDR1 MDHEN, CDR2 SYDVKM. With 5 bases removed from V and 5 bases from J, the gap between germline ends came to 7 bases. The CDR3 region is CASSPLDQPQHF. CDR3 bases: TGTGCCAGCAGTCCTCTGGATCAGCCCCAGCATTTT.

V is TRBV5-4 and J is TRBJ2-7; D gene uncertain. Germline CDR1 and CDR2: SGHNT and YYREEE (reference sequence). The CDR3 loop spans 14 amino acids. V was cut by 0 bases and J by 6 bases, with 13 bases left in between. The CDR3 DNA follows: TGTGCCAGCAGCTTGGGCTTCGGGTACCGCGAGCAGTACTTC. Protein: CASSLGFGYREQYF.

The chain uses TRBV4-1 and TRBJ1-1; perhaps TRBD1 as D (6 bases). V lost 4 bases and J 5 bases, leaving 14 bases between the germline ends. The CDR3 has 14 residues. CDR1 MGHRA and CDR2 YSYEKL come from the germline V gene. The CDR3 spells CASSREGGLTEAFF. As DNA, the CDR3 is TGCGCCAGCAGCCGAGAGGGGGGCCTAACTGAAGCTTTCTTT.

This chain connects TRBV6-1 to TRBJ1-1; D call uncertain. In germline, CDR1 is MNHNS, CDR2 SASEGT. CDR3 length equals 11 residues. Trimming cost V 8 bases and J 4 bases, with 8 bases left between them. The CDR3 here is CASSRGTEAFF. CDR3 DNA: TGTGCCAGCTCCCGAGGCACTGAAGCTTTCTTT.